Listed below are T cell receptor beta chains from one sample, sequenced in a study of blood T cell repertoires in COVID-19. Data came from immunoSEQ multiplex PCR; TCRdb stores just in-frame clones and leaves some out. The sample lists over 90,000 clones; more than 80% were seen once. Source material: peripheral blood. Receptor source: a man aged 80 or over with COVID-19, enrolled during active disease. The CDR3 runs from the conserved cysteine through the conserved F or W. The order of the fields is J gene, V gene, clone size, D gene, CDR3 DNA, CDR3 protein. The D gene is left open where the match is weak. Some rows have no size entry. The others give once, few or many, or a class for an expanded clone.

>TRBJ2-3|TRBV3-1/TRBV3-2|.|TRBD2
TGTGCCAGCAGCCAACGTGGTAGCGGGAGGGCCCCAGATACGCAGTATTTT
CASSQRGSGRAPDTQYF
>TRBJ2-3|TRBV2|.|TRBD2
TGTGCCAGCAGTGAAGGTGCGGGAGGCACAGATACGCAGTATTTT
CASSEGAGGTDTQYF
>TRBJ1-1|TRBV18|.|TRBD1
TGTGCCAGCTCACTAACCGGGACAGGGGGCAGTACTGAAGCTTTCTTT
CASSLTGTGGSTEAFF
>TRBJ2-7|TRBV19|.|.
TGTGCCAGCCAGCGGAAACGGACGGACTACGAGCAGTACTTC
CASQRKRTDYEQYF
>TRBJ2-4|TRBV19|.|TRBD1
TGTGCCAGTAGTAGCAGCAGTCCGGGGACAGGGGGCTTCGGGAGTAAAAACATTCAGTACTTC
CASSSSSPGTGGFGSKNIQYF
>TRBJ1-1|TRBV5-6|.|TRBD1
TGTGCCAGCAGCTCGACAGGGACCAACACTGAAGCTTTCTTT
CASSSTGTNTEAFF
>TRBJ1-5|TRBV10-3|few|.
TGTGCCATCAGTGAGTCTCCGCGACAGAGCCCTCGTCAGCCCCAGCATTTT
CAISESPRQSPRQPQHF
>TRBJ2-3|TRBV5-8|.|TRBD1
TGTGCCAGCAGCTTGCGACAGGGAGTAACAGATACGCAGTATTTT
CASSLRQGVTDTQYF
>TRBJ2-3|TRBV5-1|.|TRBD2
TGCGCCAGCTGCCCTCCCCTAGCGGGGGGGTCAGATACGCAGTATTTT
CASCPPLAGGSDTQYF
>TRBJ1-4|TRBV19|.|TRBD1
TGTGCCAGTAGTTCGACAGGGTCTGGAGGTGAAAAACTGTTTTTT
CASSSTGSGGEKLFF
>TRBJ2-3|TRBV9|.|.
TGTGCCAGCAGTAACCGGGGGATAGGGGCAGATACGCAGTATTTT
CASSNRGIGADTQYF
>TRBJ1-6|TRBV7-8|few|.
TGTGCCAGCAGCTCCGCGACAGTTACGGGTTCACCCCTCCACTTT
CASSSATVTGSPLHF
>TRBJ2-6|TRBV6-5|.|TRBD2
TGTGCCAGCAGTTACCGGGGGGCTGGGGCCAACGTCCTGACTTTC
CASSYRGAGANVLTF
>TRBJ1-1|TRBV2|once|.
TGTGCCAGCACGAGACAGGTTCAAGTACCTGAAGCTTTCTTT
CASTRQVQVPEAFF
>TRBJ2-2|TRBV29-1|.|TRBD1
TGCAGCGTCGACAGGGGTACCGGGGAGCTGTTTTTT
CSVDRGTGELFF
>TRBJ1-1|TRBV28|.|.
TGTGCCAGCAGCCGAGCAGGGGCCATGAACACTGAAGCTTTCTTT
CASSRAGAMNTEAFF
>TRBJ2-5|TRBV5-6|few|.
TGTGCCAGCAGCTTTTCCGGAGAAACGCACCAAGAGACCCAGTACTTC
CASSFSGETHQETQYF
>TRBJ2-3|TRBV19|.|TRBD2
TGTGCCAGTAGTCCCCGACTAGCGGGGAGCACAGATACGCAGTATTTT
CASSPRLAGSTDTQYF
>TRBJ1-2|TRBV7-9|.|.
TGTGCCAGCAGCGCGAGCGGGAAATCCGTCCCCTATGGCTACACCTTC
CASSASGKSVPYGYTF
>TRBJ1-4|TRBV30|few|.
TGTGCCTGGAGTAGCGGGACGTTTGATAAACTGTTTTTT
CAWSSGTFDKLFF
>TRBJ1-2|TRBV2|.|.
TGTGCCAGCAGTGCACGGAGCTATGGCTACACCTTC
CASSARSYGYTF
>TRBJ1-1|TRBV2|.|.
TGTGCCAGCAGTAAGACAGCCGGGAGCACTGAAGCTTTCTTT
CASSKTAGSTEAFF